These 12 T cell receptor beta chains were sequenced from one sample in a study of early stage breast cancer tumors. The repertoire was sequenced with immunoSEQ multiplex PCR; TCRdb's copy has only in-frame clones and lacks some. The profile shows about 11,000 clones, 70% to 80% of them singletons. The sequenced sample was breast tumor tissue. Every receptor here comes from a person aged 35 to 50 with breast cancer.

The chain is built from TRBV2 and TRBJ2-7; a possible D gene is TRBD2 (5 bases). Germline CDR1 SNHLY, CDR2 FYNNEI. This CDR3 has 13 amino acids. V was cut by 5 bases and J by 3 bases, with 11 bases left in between. The CDR3 DNA sequence: TGTGCCAGCAGTTTAGCTAGCTTCTACGAGCAGTACTTC. It translates to CASSLASFYEQYF.

The chain uses TRBV5-4 and TRBJ1-1, with TRBD1 as a possible D gene (6 bases). V lost 4 bases and J 8 bases, leaving 15 bases between the germline ends. Germline values: CDR1 SGHNT, CDR2 YYREEE (reference sequence). The CDR3 extends over 13 amino acids. In DNA, the CDR3 is TGTGCCAGCAGCCTAGGGGCTGACAGGGAAGCTTTCTTT. It codes for CASSLGADREAFF.

The chain employs TRBV30 and TRBJ2-2; D ambiguous. V dropped 1 base and J dropped 7 bases, with 4 bases sitting between them. There are 11 residues in the CDR3. Germline V gene data show CDR1 as GTSNPN and CDR2 as SVGIG (reference sequence). In DNA, the CDR3 is TGTGCCTGGAGTGAGAACGGGGAGCTGTTTTTT. Its translation: CAWSENGELFF.

This chain joins TRBV19 and TRBJ1-2; 9 positions match TRBD1. Germline-derived CDR1 and CDR2 are LNHDA and SQIVND (reference sequence). V lost 5 bases and J lost 0; bases outside the gene matches: 4. The CDR3 has 15 residues. CDR3 in amino acids: CASSSRDRANYGYTF. The CDR3 bases are TGTGCCAGTAGTTCCCGGGACAGGGCTAACTATGGCTACACCTTC.

This chain joins TRBV6-1 and TRBJ2-3; unclear D gene. V dropped 3 bases and J dropped 4 bases, with 8 bases sitting between them. This CDR3 region has 13 residues. Germline assignment: CDR1 MNHNS and CDR2 SASEGT. The CDR3 DNA sequence: TGTGCCAGCAGTGACCCTCCCCCAGATACGCAGTATTTT. This translates into CASSDPPPDTQYF.

This CDR3 reads CASSRQGSDNEQFF. The CDR3 DNA follows: TGCGCCAGCAGCCGACAGGGGTCAGACAATGAGCAGTTCTTC. The chain couples TRBV4-1 to TRBJ2-1; TRBD1 agrees at 8 bases. Germline lookup yields CDR1 MGHRA and CDR2 YSYEKL. This CDR3 is built from 14 residues. The V and J ends lost 4 bases and 5 bases, in that order; junction bases with no gene match: 4.

The CDR3 here is CASNSGGGSTEAFF. CDR3 nucleotides: TGTGCCAGCAATTCCGGGGGGGGGAGCACTGAAGCTTTCTTT. The rearrangement links TRBV2 to TRBJ1-1, with D possibly being TRBD1 (5 bases). Germline V gene data show CDR1 as SNHLY and CDR2 as FYNNEI. The CDR3 has 14 amino acids. The V end was cut by 7 bases, the J end by 4 bases, with 16 bases between.

The V gene is TRBV14, the J gene TRBJ2-6; D gene uncertain. V shed 1 base and J shed 4 bases, with 5 bases lying between them. Per germline, CDR1 SGHDN and CDR2 FVKESK. The CDR3 is 14 residues long. The CDR3 here is CASSQVGGANVLTF. In nucleotides, the CDR3 is TGTGCCAGCAGCCAAGTAGGAGGGGCCAACGTCCTGACTTTC.

The chain has TRBV7-6 and TRBJ2-4; possibly TRBD1 or TRBD2 for D (5 bases each). CDR1 and CDR2 (germline): SGHVS, FNYEAQ. Trimming shortened V by 4 bases and J by 15 bases, and 13 bases separated the two germline ends. CDR3 length: 11 residues. The CDR3 nucleotides read TGTGCCAGCAGCTCGGGACCTATGGTGTACTTC. This gives the protein CASSSGPMVYF.

V gene TRBV30 combines with J gene TRBJ2-7; D is uncertain. This CDR3 contains 12 residues. Germline loops: CDR1 GTSNPN, CDR2 SVGIG (reference sequence). The V end was cut by 0 bases, the J end by 3 bases, with 6 bases between. The CDR3 DNA reads TGTGCCTGGAGTGTGTCTATCTACGAGCAGTACTTC. It is translated as CAWSVSIYEQYF.

The rearrangement links TRBV2 to TRBJ2-5; 14 bases map to TRBD2. Trimming cost V 6 bases and J 5 bases; bases outside gene matches: 5. Germline V CDR1 and CDR2: SNHLY, FYNNEI. There are 15 residues in the CDR3. CDR3 amino acids: CASRGTSGSWETQYF. The DNA of the CDR3 is TGTGCCAGCAGGGGGACTAGCGGGAGCTGGGAGACCCAGTACTTC.

J is TRBJ2-5 and V is TRBV2; D gene uncertain. Trimming stripped 5 bases from V and 1 base from J, with 5 bases between. Germline V CDR1 and CDR2: SNHLY, FYNNEI. The CDR3 has 12 amino acids. Here the CDR3 reads CASSYTQETQYF. In nucleotides, the CDR3 is TGTGCCAGCAGTTATACCCAAGAGACCCAGTACTTC.